This T cell receptor beta chain is drawn from a study of cytomegalovirus exposure and HLA in healthy donors. The PCR ran on 60 Vbeta and 13 Jbeta primers. Only in-frame clones appear in the TCRdb table, and some are missing; sequencing was by immunoSEQ multiplex PCR. The profile covers roughly 130,000 clones, with around 80% appearing a single time and roughly 1.9% taken by the ten largest. Study-level points and caveats: There were a few CMV-associated chains whose specificity for CMV antigens was confirmed in vitro.

When sampled, the donors appeared nominally healthy, though they likely had unrecorded immune exposures. The ends lost 4 bases at V and 3 bases at J; junction bases unmatched: 15. The germline V gene has CDR1 SGHTA and CDR2 FQGTGA. The CDR3 is 19 residues long. A word on this clone: Antigen specificity is unknown.

V usage is TRBV7-3 and J usage is TRBJ2-4; 10 bases map to TRBD1. Sequencing input: PBMCs. This receptor was obtained from a woman aged 40 to 50 in good health and CMV-seronegative. CDR3 bases: TGTGCCAGCAGCTATCGGACAGGGGGGATCCTTGGGGGCAAAAACATTCAGTACTTC. This encodes CASSYRTGGILGGKNIQYF.